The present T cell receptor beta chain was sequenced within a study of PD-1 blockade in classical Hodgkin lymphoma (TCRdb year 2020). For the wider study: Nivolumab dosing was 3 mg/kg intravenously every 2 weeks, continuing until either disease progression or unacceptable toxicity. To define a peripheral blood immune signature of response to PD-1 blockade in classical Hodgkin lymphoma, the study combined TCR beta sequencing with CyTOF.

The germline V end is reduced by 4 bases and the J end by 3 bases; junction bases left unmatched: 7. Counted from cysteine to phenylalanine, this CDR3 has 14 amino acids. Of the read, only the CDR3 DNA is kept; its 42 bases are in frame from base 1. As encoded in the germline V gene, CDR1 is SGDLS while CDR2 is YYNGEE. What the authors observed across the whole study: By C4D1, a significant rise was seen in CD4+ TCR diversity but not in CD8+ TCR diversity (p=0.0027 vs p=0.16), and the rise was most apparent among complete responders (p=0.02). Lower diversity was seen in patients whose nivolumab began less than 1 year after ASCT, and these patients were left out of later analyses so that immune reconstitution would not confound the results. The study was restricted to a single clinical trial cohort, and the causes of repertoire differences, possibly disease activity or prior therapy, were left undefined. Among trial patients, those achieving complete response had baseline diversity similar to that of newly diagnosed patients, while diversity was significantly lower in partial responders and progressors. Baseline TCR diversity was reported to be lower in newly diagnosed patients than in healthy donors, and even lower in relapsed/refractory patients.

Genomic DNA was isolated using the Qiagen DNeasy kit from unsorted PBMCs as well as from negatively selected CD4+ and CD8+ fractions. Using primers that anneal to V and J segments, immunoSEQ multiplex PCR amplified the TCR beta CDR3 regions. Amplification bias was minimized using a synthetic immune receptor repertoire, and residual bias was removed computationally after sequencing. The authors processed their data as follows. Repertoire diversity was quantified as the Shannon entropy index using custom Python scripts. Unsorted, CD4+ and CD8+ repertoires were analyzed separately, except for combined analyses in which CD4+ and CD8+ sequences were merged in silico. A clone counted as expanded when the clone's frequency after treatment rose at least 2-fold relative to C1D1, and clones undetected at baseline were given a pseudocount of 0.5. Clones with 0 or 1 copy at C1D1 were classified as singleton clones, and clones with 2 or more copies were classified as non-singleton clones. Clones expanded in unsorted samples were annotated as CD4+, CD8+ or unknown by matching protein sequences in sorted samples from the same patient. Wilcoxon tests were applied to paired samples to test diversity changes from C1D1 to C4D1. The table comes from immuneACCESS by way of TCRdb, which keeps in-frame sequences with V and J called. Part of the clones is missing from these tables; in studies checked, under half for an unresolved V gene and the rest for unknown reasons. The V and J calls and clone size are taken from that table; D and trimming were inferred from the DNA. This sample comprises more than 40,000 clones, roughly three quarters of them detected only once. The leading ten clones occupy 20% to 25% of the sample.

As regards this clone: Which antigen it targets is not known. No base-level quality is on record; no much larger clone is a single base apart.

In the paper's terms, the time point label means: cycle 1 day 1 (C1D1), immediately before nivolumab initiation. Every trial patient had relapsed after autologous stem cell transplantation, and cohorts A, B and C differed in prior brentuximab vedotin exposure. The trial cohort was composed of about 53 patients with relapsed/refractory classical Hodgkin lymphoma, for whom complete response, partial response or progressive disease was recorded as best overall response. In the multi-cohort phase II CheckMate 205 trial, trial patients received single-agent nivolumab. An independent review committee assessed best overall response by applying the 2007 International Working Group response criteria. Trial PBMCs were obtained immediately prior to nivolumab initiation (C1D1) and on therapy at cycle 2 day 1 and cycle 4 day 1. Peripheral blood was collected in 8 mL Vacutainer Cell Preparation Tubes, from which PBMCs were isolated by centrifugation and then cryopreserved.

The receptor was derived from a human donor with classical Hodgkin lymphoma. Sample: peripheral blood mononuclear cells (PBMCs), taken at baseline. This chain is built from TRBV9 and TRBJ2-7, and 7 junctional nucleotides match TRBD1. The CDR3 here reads CASSPRDSFYEQYF. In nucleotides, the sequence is TGTGCCAGCAGCCCCAGGGACAGCTTCTACGAGCAGTACTTC.